This T cell receptor beta chain was captured in a study of blood T cell repertoires in COVID-19. Study at large: The United States, Italy and Spain provided the acute and convalescent COVID-19 samples. PBMCs, B-cell-depleted T cells, or T cells provided the cDNA or gDNA that made up the material.

In the authors' workflow: Amplification with reference gene primers provided the estimates of nucleated cell counts. Sequencing was performed with immunoSEQ multiplex PCR; in TCRdb, only in-frame clones are kept and a portion is missing. V, J and clone size reflect that table, while D and trimming were determined from the DNA. This sample carries about 210,000 clones, roughly 94% of them seen once, and the ten largest clones take more than 0.95%. The table lists this clone with a few counts. One end of the junction fails to match germline, which may point to a read error. The germline V gene has CDR1 SGDLS and CDR2 YYNGEE. The length of the CDR3 is 14 residues.

The chain couples TRBV9 to TRBJ2-1, with D possibly TRBD2 on 6 matching bases. Sequencing was carried out using peripheral blood. The TCR sequence derives from a man younger than 45 with acute or convalescent COVID-19. DNA for the CDR3: TGTGCCAGCAGCGACGGGACTGGGTTAGACGAGCTGTTCTTC. This translates into CASSDGTGLDELFF.